These T cell receptor beta chains were read from a single sample in a study of radiation and T cells in renal cell carcinoma. Here immunoSEQ multiplex PCR was the method, and the copy in TCRdb shows in-frame clones only, minus some. The sample has about 140,000 clones, over 65% seen once. The sequencing here drew on blood, taken from a patient whose treatment included radiotherapy and nephrectomy. The receptors were gathered from a woman in her fifties or sixties with renal cell carcinoma. Both conserved end residues are part of each CDR3. The D gene is left open where the match is weak. A row's size may be missing; if present it is once, few, many or a size class.

>TRBV7-2|NA|once|TRBJ1-5
TGTGCCAGCAGCTTACCAGGTCTCCCCCAGCATTTT
CASSLPGLPQHF
>TRBV9|NA|NA|TRBJ2-7
TGTGCCAGCAGCGTAGGGGGATACGACTACGAGCAGTACTTC
CASSVGGYDYEQYF
>TRBV9|NA|NA|TRBJ2-3
TGTGCCAGCAGCGTAGGGGGGGATACGCAGTATTTT
CASSVGGDTQYF
>TRBV2|NA|NA|TRBJ1-4
TGTGCCAGCAGTCAAAGGGGGTTCGGTGAAAAACTGTTTTTT
CASSQRGFGEKLFF
>TRBV9|NA|once|TRBJ1-2
TGTGCCAGCAGTCCTTGGGGGGCCCACTATGGCTACACCTTC
CASSPWGAHYGYTF
>TRBV5-1|NA|NA|TRBJ2-5
TGCGCCAGCAGCTTGGCTGTCAGGGGCACGTCCCAAGAGACCCAGTACTTC
CASSLAVRGTSQETQYF
>TRBV15|NA|NA|TRBJ1-1
TGTGCCACCAGCAGAGATTCCGCGTTCACCACTGAAGCTTTCTTT
CATSRDSAFTTEAFF
>TRBV6-5|NA|NA|TRBJ1-2
TGTGCCAGCAGTAACACAGGTTATGGCTACACCTTC
CASSNTGYGYTF
>TRBV15|NA|NA|TRBJ2-1
TGTGCCACCAGCGCACGTTCCGGGGATGTAAATGAGCAGTTCTTC
CATSARSGDVNEQFF
>TRBV19|NA|NA|TRBJ1-5
TGTGCCAGTAGACGTGAGAATCAGCCCCAGCATTTT
CASRRENQPQHF
>TRBV30|TRBD1|NA|TRBJ1-2
TGTGCCTGGCTTATGGGACAGGGATATGGCTACACCTTC
CAWLMGQGYGYTF
>TRBV29-1|NA|NA|TRBJ2-7
TGCAGCGTTCAAGGGGACGATCCCTACGAGCAGTACTTC
CSVQGDDPYEQYF
>TRBV7-2|TRBD1|NA|TRBJ1-2
TGTGCCAGCAGCTTAGCGTACTCGGACAGGGGGCGCGGCTACACCTTC
CASSLAYSDRGRGYTF
>TRBV7-2|NA|NA|TRBJ2-6
TGTGCCAGCAGCTTATCGGGTTCTGGGGCCAACGTCCTGACTTTC
CASSLSGSGANVLTF
>TRBV18|NA|NA|TRBJ2-2
TGTGCCAGCTCTTCGAGCCCGAACACCGGGGAGCTGTTTTTT
CASSSSPNTGELFF
>TRBV14|TRBD1|NA|TRBJ2-5
TGTGCCAGCAGCCCCAACCGGGCAGGGGGTGAGACCCAGTACTTC
CASSPNRAGGETQYF
>TRBV5-6|NA|NA|TRBJ2-1
TGTGCCAGCAGCAAAGGTCAGGGCACCTACAATGAGCAGTTCTTC
CASSKGQGTYNEQFF
>TRBV6-1|TRBD1|NA|TRBJ1-5
TGTGCCAGCAGTGAAACAGGGGAAGATGGTCAGCCCCAGCATTTT
CASSETGEDGQPQHF
>TRBV2|NA|NA|TRBJ1-2
TGTGCCAGCAGCGGAAACGGAGGGATGGATGGCTACACCTTC
CASSGNGGMDGYTF
>TRBV28|TRBD2|NA|TRBJ2-7
TGTGCCAGCAGTCCCCAAGGACGGGGGGTTTTAAACGAGCAGTACTTC
CASSPQGRGVLNEQYF
>TRBV5-6|TRBD1|once|TRBJ2-1
TGTGCCAGCAGCTCCGGGACAGGGGCCTACAATGAGCAGTTCTTC
CASSSGTGAYNEQFF
>TRBV9|TRBD1|NA|TRBJ2-5
TGTGCCAGCAGCGCGACAGGGCGGGAGACCCAGTACTTC
CASSATGRETQYF
>TRBV7-2|NA|once|TRBJ2-7
TGTGCCAGCAGCTTAGGGTCCTCCTCCTACGAGCAGTACTTC
CASSLGSSSYEQYF
>TRBV27|NA|NA|TRBJ1-3
TGTGCCAGCAGTAACCGGATGAGAAACACCATATATTTT
CASSNRMRNTIYF
>TRBV25-1|NA|NA|TRBJ1-1
TGTGCCAGCAGCCCTTCGCACTTAAACACTGAAGCTTTCTTT
CASSPSHLNTEAFF
>TRBV6-5|TRBD2|once|TRBJ2-5
TGTGCCAGCAGTCAGGGACTAGTGGGCCAAGAGACCCAGTACTTC
CASSQGLVGQETQYF
>TRBV2|TRBD1|NA|TRBJ2-7
TGTGCCAGCAACCCAGGGGGCTACGAGCAGTACTTC
CASNPGGYEQYF
>TRBV7-2|NA|NA|TRBJ2-5
TGTGCCAGCAGCTTTCTTGGCGCATCGGGAGAGACCCAGTACTTC
CASSFLGASGETQYF
>TRBV9|TRBD1|NA|TRBJ1-3
TGTGCCAGCAGCGGCGCGACAGGGAAAGGAAACACCATATATTTT
CASSGATGKGNTIYF
>TRBV19|NA|many|TRBJ1-2
TGTGCCAGTAACCCATTGGTAGCCGTTAACTATGGCTACACCTTC
CASNPLVAVNYGYTF
>TRBV5-1|TRBD1|NA|TRBJ1-4
TGCGCCAGCAGCCCAGGCGAGGGGGCTCGTGAAAAACTGTTTTTT
CASSPGEGAREKLFF
>TRBV5-1|NA|few|TRBJ1-5
TGCGCCAGCAGCTTGCAGGGAGATCATCAGCCCCAGCATTTT
CASSLQGDHQPQHF
>TRBV30|NA|NA|TRBJ1-5
TGTGCCTGGAGTGTAGGGCAGTTCAATCAGCCCCAGCATTTT
CAWSVGQFNQPQHF
>TRBV19|NA|NA|TRBJ2-7
TGTGCCAGTAGTACCGGACAGAGATACTCCTACGAGCAGTACTTC
CASSTGQRYSYEQYF
>TRBV30|NA|NA|TRBJ2-5
TGTGCCTGGAGTTTCGGTCGACTGCAAGAGACCCAGTACTTC
CAWSFGRLQETQYF
>TRBV7-2|TRBD2|NA|TRBJ2-5
TGTGCCAGCAGCTTTAGCGGGAGGGCGGAGACCCAGTACTTC
CASSFSGRAETQYF
>TRBV6-5|NA|NA|TRBJ1-5
TGTGCCAGCAGTTACTCTAAGGGCCATAATCAGCCCCAGCATTTT
CASSYSKGHNQPQHF
>TRBV19|NA|NA|TRBJ1-3
TGTGCCAGTAGTACTCGCCGGGGCTCAAACACCATATATTTT
CASSTRRGSNTIYF
>TRBV27|TRBD2|NA|TRBJ2-3
TGTGCCAGCCGGGGGGTGGGTGATACGCAGTATTTT
CASRGVGDTQYF
>TRBV7-9|NA|NA|TRBJ2-1
TGTGCCAGCAGCGCCAGGACCCCACGGGGGGCTGAGCAGTTCTTC
CASSARTPRGAEQFF
>TRBV27|NA|NA|TRBJ1-2
TGTGCCAGCAGTTTATCTGGACAGAACTATGGCTACACCTTC
CASSLSGQNYGYTF
>TRBV28|TRBD1|NA|TRBJ2-7
TGTGCCAGCAGTTTGACACCGGGACAGCCCCACTACGAGCAGTACTTC
CASSLTPGQPHYEQYF
>TRBV7-2|NA|NA|TRBJ1-6
TGTGCCAGCAGTTTCACCGACAGTCCTTCACCCCTCCACTTT
CASSFTDSPSPLHF
>TRBV14|NA|few|TRBJ2-5
TGTGCCAGCAGCCTAGGTTTAACAAGGCAAGAGACCCAGTACTTC
CASSLGLTRQETQYF
>TRBV7-8|NA|few|TRBJ1-1
TGTGCCAGCAGCCCCAGAGGGGGGGTGAACACTGAAGCTTTCTTT
CASSPRGGVNTEAFF